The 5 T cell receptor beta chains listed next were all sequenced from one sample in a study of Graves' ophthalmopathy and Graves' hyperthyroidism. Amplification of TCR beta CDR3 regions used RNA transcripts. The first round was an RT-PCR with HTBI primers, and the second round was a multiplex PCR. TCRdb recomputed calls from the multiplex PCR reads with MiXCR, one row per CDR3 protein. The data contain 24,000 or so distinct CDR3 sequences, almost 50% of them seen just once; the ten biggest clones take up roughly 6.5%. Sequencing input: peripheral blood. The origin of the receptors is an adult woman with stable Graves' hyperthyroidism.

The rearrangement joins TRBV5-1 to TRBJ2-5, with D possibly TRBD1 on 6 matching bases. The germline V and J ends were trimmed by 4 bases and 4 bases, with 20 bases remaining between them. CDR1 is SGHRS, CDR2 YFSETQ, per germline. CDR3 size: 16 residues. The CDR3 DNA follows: TGCGCCAGCAGCGAGGGGGTCAGCTGGGGTATAGAGACCCAGTACTTC. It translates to CASSEGVSWGIETQYF.

CDR3 bases: TGCAGTGCTAGAGATGGCGGGGTTCAAGAGACCCAGTACTTC. Its protein product is CSARDGGVQETQYF. J is TRBJ2-5 and V is TRBV20-1, with D possibly matching TRBD2 (6 bases). This CDR3 has 14 residues. V was trimmed by 0 bases and J by 2 bases, leaving 10 bases between them. Germline lookup yields CDR1 DFQATT and CDR2 SNEGSKA (reference sequence).

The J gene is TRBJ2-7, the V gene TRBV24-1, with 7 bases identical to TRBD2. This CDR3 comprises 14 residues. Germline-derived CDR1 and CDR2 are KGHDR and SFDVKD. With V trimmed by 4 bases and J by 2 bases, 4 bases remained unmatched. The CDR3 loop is CATSDPGGAYEQYF. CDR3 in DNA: TGTGCCACCAGTGACCCTGGGGGGGCCTACGAGCAGTACTTC.

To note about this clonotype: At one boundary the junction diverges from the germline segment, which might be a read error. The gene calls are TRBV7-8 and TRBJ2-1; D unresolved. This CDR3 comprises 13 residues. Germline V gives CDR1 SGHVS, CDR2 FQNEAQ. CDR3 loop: CASDPHSDNELFF. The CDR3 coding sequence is TGTGCCAGTGACCCTCACTCCGACAATGAGCTGTTCTTC.

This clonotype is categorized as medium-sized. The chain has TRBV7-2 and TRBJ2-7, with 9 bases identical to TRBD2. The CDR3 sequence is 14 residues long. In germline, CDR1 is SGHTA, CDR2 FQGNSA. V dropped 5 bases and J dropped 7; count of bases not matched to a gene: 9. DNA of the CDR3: TGTGCCAGCAGCGACAAAGCGGGAGGCAGGGAGCAGTACTTC. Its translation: CASSDKAGGREQYF.